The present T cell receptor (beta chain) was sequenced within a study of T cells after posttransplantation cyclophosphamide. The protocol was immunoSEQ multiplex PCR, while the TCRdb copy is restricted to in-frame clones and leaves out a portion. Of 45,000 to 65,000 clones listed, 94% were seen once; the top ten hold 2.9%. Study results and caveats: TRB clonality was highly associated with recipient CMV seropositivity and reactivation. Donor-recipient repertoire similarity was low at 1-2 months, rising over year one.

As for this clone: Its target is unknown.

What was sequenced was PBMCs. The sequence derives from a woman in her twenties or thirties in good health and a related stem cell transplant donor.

CDR3 DNA: TGTGCCAGCAGTTTATCGAGCGGGGGGGCTTATGAGCAGTTCTTC. This encodes CASSLSSGGAYEQFF. V is TRBV27 and J is TRBJ2-1; 10 nucleotides line up with TRBD2. This CDR3 has 15 residues. Germline CDR1 is MNHEY and CDR2 is SMNVEV (reference sequence). V trimming: 0 bases; J trimming: 8 bases; junction bases outside the gene matches: 4.